Each of the 9 T cell receptor beta chains below was sequenced from the same sample in a study of response to subunit inactivated influenza vaccine. TCRdb fed the RT-PCR reads into MiXCR, producing one record per CDR3 protein. Altogether about 500,000 distinct CDR3 sequences are present, 16% being singletons, with the ten largest covering 3%. The sequencing here drew on CD4+ T cells sorted from PBMCs, taken roughly 24 months after vaccination. The receptors originated from a man between 50 and 69 years old who received an inactivated influenza vaccine.

A few counts support this clonotype. V is TRBV10-3 and J is TRBJ1-6; D call uncertain. This CDR3 is built from 13 residues. Germline CDR1 reads ENHRY; CDR2 reads SYGVKD. Trimming left V 5 bases short and J 7 bases short, with 9 bases between. DNA for the CDR3: TGTGCCATCAGTAAATCGAACAATTCACCCCTCCACTTT. Translation gives CAISKSNNSPLHF.

This clonotype was found many times. The chain carries TRBV6-1 and TRBJ2-7; D ambiguous. With 2 bases removed from V and 2 bases from J, the gap between germline ends came to 4 bases. The CDR3 totals 12 residues. The germline CDR1 and CDR2 sequences are MNHNS and SASEGT. CDR3 nucleotides: TGTGCCAGCAGTGAAACGCCCTACGAGCAGTACTTC. Encoded protein: CASSETPYEQYF.

The chain carries TRBV9 and TRBJ2-1; TRBD2 matches at 8 bases. V lost 0 bases, J lost 7 bases, and 9 bases stayed unmatched. This CDR3 is built from 16 residues. Per germline, CDR1 SGDLS and CDR2 YYNGEE. CDR3: CASSVERLACGNEQFF. CDR3 in DNA: TGTGCCAGCAGCGTAGAGAGACTAGCGTGCGGTAATGAGCAGTTCTTC.

This clonotype came up a few times. V usage is TRBV5-1 and J usage is TRBJ2-1; 8 positions agree with TRBD2. Germline V CDR1 and CDR2: SGHRS, YFSETQ. The CDR3 is 15 residues long. V lost 0 bases, J lost 6 bases, and 5 bases stayed unmatched. In nucleotides, the CDR3 is TGCGCCAGCAGCTTGGAACACGGGAGGGCCAATGAGCAGTTCTTC. Translating it yields CASSLEHGRANEQFF.

The rearrangement joins TRBV7-9 to TRBJ2-1; TRBD2 aligns across 8 bases. The ends lost 1 base at V and 3 bases at J; junction bases unmatched: 8. The CDR3 contains 17 residues. In germline, CDR1 is SEHNR, CDR2 FQNEAQ (reference sequence). CDR3 sequence (DNA): TGTGCCAGCAGCTTAGGGGTGGGTAGCGGGGACTACAATGAGCAGTTCTTC. As protein: CASSLGVGSGDYNEQFF.

A few counts support this clonotype. The genes are TRBV27 and TRBJ1-1; the D gene is possibly TRBD1 (5 bases). V lost 11 bases and J 5 bases, leaving 21 bases between the germline ends. This CDR3 has 14 residues. Germline V gene sequence: CDR1 MNHEY, CDR2 SMNVEV (reference sequence). CDR3 sequence reads: CASRDFLERTEAFF. The CDR3 DNA reads as TGTGCCTCCAGGGACTTTCTAGAACGGACTGAAGCTTTCTTT.

This clonotype came up a few times. The chain carries TRBV9 and TRBJ2-1, with D perhaps assigned TRBD1 or TRBD2 (5 bases each). The length of the CDR3 is 14 residues. Trimming left V 1 base short and J 5 bases short, with 10 bases between. Germline CDR1 SGDLS, CDR2 YYNGEE. The CDR3 sequence: CASSVTGTNNEQFF. CDR3 nucleotide sequence: TGTGCCAGCAGCGTAACCGGGACCAACAATGAGCAGTTCTTC.

This clonotype has a handful of counts. The rearrangement uses TRBV5-1 and TRBJ2-1; D may be TRBD1 or TRBD2 (5 bases each). The CDR3 consists of 13 residues. The germline V gene encodes CDR1 SGHRS and CDR2 YFSETQ. Trimming stripped 0 bases from V and 8 bases from J, with 9 bases between. CDR3 DNA: TGCGCCAGCAGCTTGGCCCTGGGGGATGAGCAGTTCTTC. It yields the protein CASSLALGDEQFF.

This clonotype was observed a few times. The rearrangement uses TRBV6-1 and TRBJ2-3; D perhaps matches TRBD1 (6 bases). This CDR3 is 14 amino acids long. Looked up from germline, CDR1 is MNHNS and CDR2 is SASEGT. Trimming removed 5 bases from V and 2 bases from J, with 11 bases in between. The CDR3 DNA follows: TGTGCCAGCAGTCCCGGACAGCACACAGATACGCAGTATTTT. Translating it yields CASSPGQHTDTQYF.